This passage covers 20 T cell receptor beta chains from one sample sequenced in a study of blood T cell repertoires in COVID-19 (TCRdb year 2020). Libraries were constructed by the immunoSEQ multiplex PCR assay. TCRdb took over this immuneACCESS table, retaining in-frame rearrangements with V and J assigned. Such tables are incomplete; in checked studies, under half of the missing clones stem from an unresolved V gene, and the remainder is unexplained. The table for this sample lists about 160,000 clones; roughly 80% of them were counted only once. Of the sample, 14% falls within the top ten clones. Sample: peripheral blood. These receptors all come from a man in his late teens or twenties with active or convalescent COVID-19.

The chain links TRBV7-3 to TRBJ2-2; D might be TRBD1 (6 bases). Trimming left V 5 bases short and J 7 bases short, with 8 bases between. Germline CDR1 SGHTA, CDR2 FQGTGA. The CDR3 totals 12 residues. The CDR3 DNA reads TGTGCCAGCAGCCCACAGGGCGGGGAGCTGTTTTTT. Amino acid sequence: CASSPQGGELFF.

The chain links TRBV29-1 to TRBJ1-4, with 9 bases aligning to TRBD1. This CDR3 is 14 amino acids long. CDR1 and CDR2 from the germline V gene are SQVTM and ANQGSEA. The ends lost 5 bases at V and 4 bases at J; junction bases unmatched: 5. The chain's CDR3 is CSVQGTGYNEKLFF. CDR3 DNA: TGCAGCGTTCAAGGGACAGGGTATAATGAAAAACTGTTTTTT.

The CDR3 reads CASSQDEGSNQPQHF. DNA of the CDR3: TGTGCCAGCAGCCAAGATGAGGGTAGCAATCAGCCCCAGCATTTT. The V and J genes are TRBV3-1 (or the pseudogene TRBV3-2) and TRBJ1-5; D is unresolved. Germline V gives CDR1 LGHDT, CDR2 YNNKEL (reference sequence). V was cut by 0 bases and J by 0 bases, with 6 bases left in between. The CDR3 runs to 15 residues.

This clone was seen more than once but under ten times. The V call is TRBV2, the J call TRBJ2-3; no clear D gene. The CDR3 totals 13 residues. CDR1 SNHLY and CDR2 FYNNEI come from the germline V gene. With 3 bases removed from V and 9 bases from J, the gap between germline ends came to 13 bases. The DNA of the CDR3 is TGTGCCAGCAGTGATCCCCAGGCGAGAACGCAGTATTTT. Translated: CASSDPQARTQYF.

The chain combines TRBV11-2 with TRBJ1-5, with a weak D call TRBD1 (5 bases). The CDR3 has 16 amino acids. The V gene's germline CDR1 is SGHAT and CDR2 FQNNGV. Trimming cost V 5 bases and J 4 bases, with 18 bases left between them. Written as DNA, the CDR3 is TGTGCCAGCAGCCGCTTGCCGGGGCGGGGGAATCAGCCCCAGCATTTT. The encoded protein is CASSRLPGRGNQPQHF.

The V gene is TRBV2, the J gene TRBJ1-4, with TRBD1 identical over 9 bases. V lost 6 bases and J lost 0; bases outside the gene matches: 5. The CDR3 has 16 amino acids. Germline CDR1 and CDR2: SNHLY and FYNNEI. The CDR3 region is CASSQDRGATNEKLFF. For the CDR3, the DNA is TGTGCCAGCAGCCAGGACAGGGGAGCAACTAATGAAAAACTGTTTTTT.

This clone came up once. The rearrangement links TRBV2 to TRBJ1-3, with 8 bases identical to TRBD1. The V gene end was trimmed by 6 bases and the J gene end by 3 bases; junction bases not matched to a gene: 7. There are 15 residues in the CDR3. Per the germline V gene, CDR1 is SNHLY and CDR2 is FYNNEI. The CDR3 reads CASRGDRGYGNTIYF. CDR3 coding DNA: TGTGCCAGCAGGGGTGACAGGGGATATGGAAACACCATATATTTT.

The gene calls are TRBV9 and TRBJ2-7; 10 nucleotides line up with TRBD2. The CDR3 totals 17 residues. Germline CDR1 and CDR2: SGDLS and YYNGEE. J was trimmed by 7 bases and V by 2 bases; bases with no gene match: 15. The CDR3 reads CASSVSVGSGGAYEQYF. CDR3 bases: TGTGCCAGCAGCGTTTCCGTCGGGAGCGGGGGGGCGTATGAGCAGTACTTC.

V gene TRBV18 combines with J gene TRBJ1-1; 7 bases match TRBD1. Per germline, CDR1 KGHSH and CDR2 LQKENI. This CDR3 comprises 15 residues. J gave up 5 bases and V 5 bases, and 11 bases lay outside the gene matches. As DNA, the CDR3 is TGTGCCAGCTCAACCGGACAGGTCAGGAGGACTGAAGCTTTCTTT. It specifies CASSTGQVRRTEAFF.

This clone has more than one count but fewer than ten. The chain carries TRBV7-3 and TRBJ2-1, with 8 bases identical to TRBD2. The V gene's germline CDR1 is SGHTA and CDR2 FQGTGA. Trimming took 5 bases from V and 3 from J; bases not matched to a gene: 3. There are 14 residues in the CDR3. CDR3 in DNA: TGTGCCAGCAGCCACGGGACTAGCTACAATGAGCAGTTCTTC. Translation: CASSHGTSYNEQFF.

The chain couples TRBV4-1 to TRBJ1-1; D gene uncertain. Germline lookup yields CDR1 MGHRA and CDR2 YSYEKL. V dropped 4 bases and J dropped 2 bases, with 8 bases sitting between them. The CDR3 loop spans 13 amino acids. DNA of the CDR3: TGCGCCAGCAGCCTCCGGGGAAACACTGAAGCTTTCTTT. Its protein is CASSLRGNTEAFF.

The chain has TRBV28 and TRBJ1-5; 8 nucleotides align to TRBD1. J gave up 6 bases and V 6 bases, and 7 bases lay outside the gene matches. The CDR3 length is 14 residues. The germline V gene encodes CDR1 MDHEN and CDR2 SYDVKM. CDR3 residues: CASSIQGATQPQHF. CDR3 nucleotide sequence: TGTGCCAGCAGCATTCAGGGGGCGACTCAGCCCCAGCATTTT.

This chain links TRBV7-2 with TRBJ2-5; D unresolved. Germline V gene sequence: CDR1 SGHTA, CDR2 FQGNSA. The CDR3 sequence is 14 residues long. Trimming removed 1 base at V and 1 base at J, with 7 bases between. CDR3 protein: CASSLVSVQETQYF. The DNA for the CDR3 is TGTGCCAGCAGCTTAGTATCGGTCCAAGAGACCCAGTACTTC.

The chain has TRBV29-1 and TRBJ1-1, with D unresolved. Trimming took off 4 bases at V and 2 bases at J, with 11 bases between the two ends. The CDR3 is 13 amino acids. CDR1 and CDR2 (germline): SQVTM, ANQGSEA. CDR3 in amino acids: CSVGAGPNTEAFF. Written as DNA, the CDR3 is TGCAGCGTTGGTGCTGGGCCCAACACTGAAGCTTTCTTT. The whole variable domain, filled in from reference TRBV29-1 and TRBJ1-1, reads SAVISQKPSRDICQRGTSLTIQCQVDSQVTMMFWYRQQPGQSLTLIATANQGSEATYESGFVIDKFPISRPNLTFSTLTVSNMSPEDSSIYLCSVGAGPNTEAFFGQGTRLTVV.

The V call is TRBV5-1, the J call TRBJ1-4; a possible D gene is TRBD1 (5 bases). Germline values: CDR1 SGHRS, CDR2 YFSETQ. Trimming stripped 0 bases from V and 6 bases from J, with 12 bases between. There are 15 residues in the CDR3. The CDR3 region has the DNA TGCGCCAGCAGCTTGGCGCGGGGGACGGATGAAAAACTGTTTTTT. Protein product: CASSLARGTDEKLFF.

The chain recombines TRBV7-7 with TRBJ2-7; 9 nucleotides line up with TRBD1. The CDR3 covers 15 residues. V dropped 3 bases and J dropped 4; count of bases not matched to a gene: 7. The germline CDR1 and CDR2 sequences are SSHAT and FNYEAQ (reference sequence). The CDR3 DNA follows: TGTGCCAGCAGCTTCAAACAGGGGGCGGAATACGAGCAGTACTTC. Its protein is CASSFKQGAEYEQYF.

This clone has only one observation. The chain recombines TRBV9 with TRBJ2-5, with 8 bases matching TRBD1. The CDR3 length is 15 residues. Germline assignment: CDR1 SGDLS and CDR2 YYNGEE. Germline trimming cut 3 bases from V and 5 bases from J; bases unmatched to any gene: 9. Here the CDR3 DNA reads TGTGCCAGCAGCGCCGGGACAGGAGGGAGCGAGACCCAGTACTTC. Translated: CASSAGTGGSETQYF.

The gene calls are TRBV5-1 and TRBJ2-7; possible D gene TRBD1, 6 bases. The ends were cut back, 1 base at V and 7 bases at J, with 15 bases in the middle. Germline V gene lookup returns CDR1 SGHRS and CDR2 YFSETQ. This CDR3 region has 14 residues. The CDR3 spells CASSLNQGMGEQYF. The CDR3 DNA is TGCGCCAGCAGCTTGAATCAGGGGATGGGGGAGCAGTACTTC.

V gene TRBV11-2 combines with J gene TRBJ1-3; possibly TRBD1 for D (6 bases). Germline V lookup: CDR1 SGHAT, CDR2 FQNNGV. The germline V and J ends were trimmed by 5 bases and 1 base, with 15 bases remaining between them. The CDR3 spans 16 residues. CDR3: CASSQKGGGSGNTIYF. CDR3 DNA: TGTGCCAGCAGCCAGAAGGGGGGGGGTTCTGGAAACACCATATATTTT.

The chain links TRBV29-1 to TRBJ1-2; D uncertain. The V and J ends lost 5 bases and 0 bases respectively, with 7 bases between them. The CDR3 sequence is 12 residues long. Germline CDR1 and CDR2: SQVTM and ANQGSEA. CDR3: CSVTFTNYGYTF. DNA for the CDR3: TGCAGCGTTACTTTCACTAACTATGGCTACACCTTC.